This paragraph reports one T cell receptor (beta chain). Germline V lookup: CDR1 SGHRS, CDR2 YFSETQ. The CDR3 is 13 amino acids. V was shortened by 5 bases and J by 2 bases, with 10 bases between the two germline ends. This specimen belongs to a study of OX40 agonist ivuxolimab in advanced cancers. Clones were read by immunoSEQ multiplex PCR, and TCRdb kept only the in-frame ones, dropping some. Seen here are 77,000 or so clones, approximately 90% observed once, and the top ten hold 0.53%. V is TRBV5-1 and J is TRBJ1-1; tentatively, D is TRBD1 (6 bases). The receptor was isolated from an adult with an advanced solid tumor such as melanoma, head and neck, liver or kidney cancer. The sample consisted of CD4+ or CD8+ T cells sorted from blood, taken in a trial of the OX40 agonist ivuxolimab. The CDR3 coding sequence is TGCGCCAGCAGTAACAGGGTAAACACTGAAGCTTTCTTT. Translation: CASSNRVNTEAFF.